Below are 14 T cell receptor beta chains sequenced from a single sample in a study of shared clonotypes between healthy human individuals. Produced via immunoSEQ multiplex PCR; TCRdb's table is partial and in-frame only. The sample contains fewer than 1.8 million clones, 97% to 99% of which appear only once. Sample: naive CD4+ T cells sorted from blood. Sample subset: CD45RA+ positively selected. All receptors derive from a man aged 25 to 40 in good health.

This sequence joins TRBV2 and TRBJ1-5; D call uncertain. This CDR3 is 14 amino acids long. Germline V gene lookup returns CDR1 SNHLY and CDR2 FYNNEI. V was clipped by 4 bases and J by 0 bases, with 7 bases between them. The CDR3 reads CASSGPVSNQPQHF. CDR3 DNA sequence: TGTGCCAGCAGTGGGCCGGTTAGCAATCAGCCCCAGCATTTT.

CDR3 residues: CASSLGRSNTEAFF. CDR3 DNA sequence: TGTGCCAGCAGTTTAGGACGCTCTAACACTGAAGCTTTCTTT. The V gene is TRBV6-5, the J gene TRBJ1-1; D is undetermined. Trimming shortened V by 4 bases and J by 2 bases, and 11 bases separated the two germline ends. The V gene's germline CDR1 is MNHEY and CDR2 SVGAGI. The CDR3 is 14 amino acids.

V gene TRBV5-1 combines with J gene TRBJ1-4; D possibly corresponds to TRBD1 (5 bases). Between the trimmed V and J ends, which lost 4 bases and 4 bases, there was a span of 11 bases. CDR1 and CDR2 (germline): SGHRS, YFSETQ. The CDR3 spans 14 residues. The CDR3 loop is CASSRGGGNEKLFF. The CDR3 nucleotides are TGCGCCAGCAGCCGCGGGGGAGGTAATGAAAAACTGTTTTTT.

The V gene is TRBV10-3, the J gene TRBJ2-1; D is possibly TRBD2 (7 bases). The V and J ends lost 4 bases and 5 bases respectively, with 12 bases between them. This CDR3 is 14 amino acids long. From germline, CDR1 is ENHRY and CDR2 SYGVKD. The CDR3 coding sequence is TGTGCCATCAGTGGAGGGAGGGGGAACAATGAGCAGTTCTTC. Encoded protein: CAISGGRGNNEQFF.

The gene calls are TRBV5-4 and TRBJ2-5; D unclear. Trimming left V 4 bases short and J 5 bases short, with 9 bases between. Germline CDR1 is SGHNT and CDR2 is YYREEE (reference sequence). The CDR3 loop spans 12 amino acids. The chain's CDR3 is CASSRVSETQYF. The CDR3 DNA is TGTGCCAGCAGCAGGGTTTCTGAGACCCAGTACTTC.

The chain carries TRBV7-9 and TRBJ2-7; D possibly matches TRBD1 or TRBD2 (5 bases each). In germline, CDR1 is SEHNR, CDR2 FQNEAQ (reference sequence). V lost 5 bases to trimming and J lost 4 bases, with 9 bases between them. CDR3 length: 12 residues. As DNA, the CDR3 is TGTGCCAGCAGCACTAGGGGATACGAGCAGTACTTC. This encodes CASSTRGYEQYF.

This chain links TRBV14 with TRBJ2-7; 11 nucleotides line up with TRBD1. The CDR3 spans 16 residues. The trim removed 3 bases at V and 3 bases at J, leaving 7 bases unmatched. Germline lookup yields CDR1 SGHDN and CDR2 FVKESK. The CDR3 reads CASSHGPGQGVYEQYF. The DNA of the CDR3 is TGTGCCAGCAGCCACGGTCCGGGACAGGGGGTCTACGAGCAGTACTTC.

The rearrangement uses TRBV7-8 and TRBJ2-1; no clear D. The CDR3 is 17 amino acids. V dropped 1 base and J dropped 2 bases, with 15 bases sitting between them. Germline V lookup: CDR1 SGHVS, CDR2 FQNEAQ. The CDR3 DNA is TGTGCCAGCAGCTTAGGGTTCATGCAAATCACCTACAATGAGCAGTTCTTC. Residues: CASSLGFMQITYNEQFF.

This sequence joins TRBV5-1 and TRBJ2-3; tentatively, D is TRBD2 (6 bases). Per the germline V gene, CDR1 is SGHRS and CDR2 is YFSETQ. The CDR3 totals 14 residues. The V end was cut by 7 bases, the J end by 2 bases, with 14 bases between. The CDR3 sequence is CASCRDLSTDTQYF. CDR3 nucleotides: TGCGCCAGCTGCCGGGACTTATCCACAGATACGCAGTATTTT.

The chain carries TRBV15 and TRBJ2-3; the D gene is possibly TRBD1 (5 bases). V shed 1 base and J shed 6 bases, with 14 bases lying between them. Germline CDR1 reads LNHNV; CDR2 reads YYDKDF (reference sequence). The length of the CDR3 is 15 residues. DNA of the CDR3: TGTGCCACCAGCAGAGGGGGCAGGGTGATGGATACGCAGTATTTT. Translated, it gives CATSRGGRVMDTQYF.

The table lists this clone with a count of one. The chain has TRBV10-2 and TRBJ2-1; TRBD2 aligns across 8 bases. J lost 0 bases, V lost 1 base, and 2 bases had no gene match. Per the germline V gene, CDR1 is WSHSY and CDR2 is SAAADI. The length of the CDR3 is 16 residues. This CDR3 is CASSELSGSSYNEQFF. CDR3 in DNA: TGCGCCAGCAGTGAGTTGAGCGGGAGCTCCTACAATGAGCAGTTCTTC.

This clone was detected only once. This chain uses TRBV7-2 with TRBJ2-1; no firm D call. V was pared by 2 bases and J by 2 bases, with 4 bases between. The CDR3 is 13 residues long. Germline V lookup: CDR1 SGHTA, CDR2 FQGNSA. This CDR3 is CASSLSAYNEQFF. The CDR3, as DNA: TGTGCCAGCAGCTTATCCGCCTACAATGAGCAGTTCTTC.

This chain links TRBV4-3 with TRBJ1-5; D unclear. V was trimmed by 0 bases and J by 5 bases, leaving 8 bases between them. There are 14 residues in the CDR3. Germline V CDR1 and CDR2: LGHNA, YSLEER. CDR3 nucleotide sequence: TGCGCCAGCAGCCAAGATCAGGCGTATCAGCCCCAGCATTTT. Its protein product is CASSQDQAYQPQHF.

The chain joins TRBV6-6 to TRBJ2-3; either TRBD1 or TRBD2 may supply D (6 bases each). This CDR3 has 13 residues. Trimming cost V 0 bases and J 9 bases, with 10 bases left between them. Germline CDR1 MNHNY, CDR2 SVGAGI (reference sequence). CDR3 protein: CASSYSQGRTQYF. In DNA form, the CDR3 reads TGTGCCAGCAGTTACTCCCAGGGGAGGACGCAGTATTTT.